Described below is a single T cell receptor beta chain sequence and its context. What this receptor recognizes is not known. Base qualities are missing; no much larger clone stands one base away. These data come from a study of T cell responses to AZD1222 COVID-19 vaccine (dated by TCRdb to the early 2020s). For context, the study as a whole: A total of 233 trial participants underwent TCR sequencing, of whom 207 received two doses of AZD1222 and some 26 received two doses of the MenACWY control vaccine. Trial participants were enrolled by age into 18-55, 56-69 and 70-plus year subgroups, with approximately 150, 28 and 58 TCR-sequenced participants respectively. Study-wide conclusions, independent of this receptor: A significant rise in spike-specific TCR breadth and depth was observed after two AZD1222 doses relative to day 0 and relative to MenACWY recipients. CD4 TCRs associated with the vaccine covered the entire spike protein, and the dominant responses were in regions 160-218 and 743-854. Conclusions about previously exposed vaccinees were limited because only a handful of AZD1222 recipients were SARS-CoV-2 seropositive at baseline. Epitopes outside the regions mutated in the B.1.351 and B.1.1.7 variants were reportedly recognized by nearly half of the unique spike-specific TCRs. Most participants were white British and females outnumbered males, and the authors suggested that clonal diversity may have been underestimated. The 56-69-year group was small, and its depth increase did not reach significance, likely because of low power. Because no day 14 peak-response samples were available, the repertoires could be characterized only after the peak T cell response.

V is trimmed back by 5 bases and J by 4 bases, and the junction contains 8 bases that no gene match accounts for. CDR3 length: 15 amino acids, cysteine to phenylalanine. Of the read, only the CDR3 DNA is kept; its 45 bases are in frame from base 1. Looking up the germline V gene (reference sequence) yields CDR1 SEHNR and CDR2 FQNEAQ. The CDR3 regions of human TCRbeta chains were analyzed by immunosequencing. On the study's bioinformatics: TCRs in the repertoires were compared against a reference library of SARS-CoV-2-specific TCRs that had been generated with the MIRA antigen-specificity platform. Breadth meant the fraction of unique TCRs that were SARS-CoV-2-associated, whereas depth meant the fraction of total T cells that were SARS-CoV-2-associated. Using the MIRA data, every spike-specific TCR was mapped to the spike region that the TCR reacted to and assigned to either a CD4 or a CD8 class. Log10-transformed breadth and depth values were compared by one-way ANOVA with Sidak's multiple comparisons tests. Held by TCRdb, this immuneACCESS table contains in-frame sequences only and omits some clones. Under half of the omission traces to an unresolved V gene where checked; the cause of the rest is unknown. Clonal size and the V and J genes are those of that table, whereas D and trimming came from the DNA. For this sample there are 98,000 or so clones; about nine tenths appear just once. The ten largest clones take up around 3.3% of the sample.

The sample's time point label, in plain terms: baseline before first vaccination. The treatment or condition label, as the study defines it: meningococcal conjugate vaccine given as trial control. Vaccinee samples came from UK trials COV001 and COV002, including a single-blind randomized controlled phase 2/3 trial of AZD1222 (ChAdOx1 nCoV-19) in healthy adults. For TCRbeta chain sequencing, PBMC samples from trial participants were taken at day 0 and at day 28 after the second dose. This TCR came from an adult in good health. Material: peripheral blood, obtained on day 0 of MenACWY control vaccination. Recombination linked TRBV7-9 to TRBJ2-1; 7 bases in between match TRBD1. The DNA sequence is as follows: TGTGCCAGCAGCATGACCGGGACAGAATACAATGAGCAGTTCTTC. Translated, it gives CASSMTGTEYNEQFF.